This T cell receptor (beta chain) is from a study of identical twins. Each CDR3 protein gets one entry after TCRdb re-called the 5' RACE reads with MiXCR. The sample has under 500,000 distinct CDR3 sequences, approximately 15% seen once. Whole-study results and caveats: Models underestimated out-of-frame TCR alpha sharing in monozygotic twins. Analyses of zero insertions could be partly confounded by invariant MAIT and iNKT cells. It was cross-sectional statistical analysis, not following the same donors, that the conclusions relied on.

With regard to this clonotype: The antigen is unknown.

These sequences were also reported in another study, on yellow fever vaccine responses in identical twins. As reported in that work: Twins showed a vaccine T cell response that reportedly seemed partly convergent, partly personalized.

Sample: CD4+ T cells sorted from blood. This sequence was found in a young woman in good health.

The CDR3 coding sequence is TGCGCCAGCAGCCAAGTAGCGGGGGGTTTGACAGATACGCAGTATTTT. Protein product: CASSQVAGGLTDTQYF. V gene TRBV4-1 combines with J gene TRBJ2-3, with TRBD2 matching 10 bases. The CDR3 loop spans 16 amino acids. The germline gives CDR1 MGHRA, CDR2 YSYEKL. Trimming at V came to 1 base and at J to 3 bases, leaving 4 bases not matched to a gene.